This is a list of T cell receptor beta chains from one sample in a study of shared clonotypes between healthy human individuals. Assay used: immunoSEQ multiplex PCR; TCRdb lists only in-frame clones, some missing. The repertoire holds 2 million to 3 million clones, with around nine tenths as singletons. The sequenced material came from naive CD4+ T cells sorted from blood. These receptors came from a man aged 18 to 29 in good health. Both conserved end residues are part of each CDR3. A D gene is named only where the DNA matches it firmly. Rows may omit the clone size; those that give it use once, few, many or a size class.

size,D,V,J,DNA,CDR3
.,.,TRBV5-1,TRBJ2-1,TGCGCCAGCAGCTTGGTGGCAGGGAGGAATGAGCAGTTCTTC,CASSLVAGRNEQFF
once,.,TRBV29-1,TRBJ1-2,TGCAGCGTCAGGGGATCCTATGGCTACACCTTC,CSVRGSYGYTF
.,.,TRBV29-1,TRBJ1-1,TGCAGCGTCAAACGGGACATGAACACTGAAGCTTTCTTT,CSVKRDMNTEAFF
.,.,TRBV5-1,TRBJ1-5,TGCGCCAGCTCCCTTGGGGGGGCAGAGAGCAATCAGCCCCAGCATTTT,CASSLGGAESNQPQHF
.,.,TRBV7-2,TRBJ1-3,TGTGCCAGCAGTACCCGAGGAGGCGGAGGAGGGAACACCATATATTTT,CASSTRGGGGGNTIYF
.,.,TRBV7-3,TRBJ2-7,TGTGCCAGGGGAGACGAGCAGTACTTC,CARGDEQYF
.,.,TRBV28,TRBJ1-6,TGTGCCAGCAGTTCCCCAGCCTATAATTCACCCCTCCACTTT,CASSSPAYNSPLHF
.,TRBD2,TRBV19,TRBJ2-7,TGTGCCAGTAGTACCTCCGTACTAGCGGGAGGTGAGCAGTACTTC,CASSTSVLAGGEQYF
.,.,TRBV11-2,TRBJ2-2,TGTGCCAGCAGCTTACCCCCAAACACCGGGGAGCTGTTTTTT,CASSLPPNTGELFF
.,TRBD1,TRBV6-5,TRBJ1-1,TGTGCCAGCAATCCGGACAGGGCAGCCACTGAAGCTTTCTTT,CASNPDRAATEAFF
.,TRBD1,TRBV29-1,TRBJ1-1,TGCAGCGTTCAGGGGGAAGGAACTGAAGCTTTCTTT,CSVQGEGTEAFF
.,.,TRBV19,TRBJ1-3,TGTGCCAGTAGTGACATCGGAAACACCATATATTTT,CASSDIGNTIYF
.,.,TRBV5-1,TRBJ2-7,TGCGCCAGCAGCCCACTATCGGGGGCCGAGCAGTACTTC,CASSPLSGAEQYF
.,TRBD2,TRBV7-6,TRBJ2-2,TGTGCCAGCAGCTTAGTCCCTAGCGGCACGAACACCGGGGAGCTGTTTTTT,CASSLVPSGTNTGELFF
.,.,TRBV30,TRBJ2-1,TGTGCCTGGTCCTTCGTTGGGGAGCAGTTCTTC,CAWSFVGEQFF
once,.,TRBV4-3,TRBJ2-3,TGCGCCAGCAGCCCAACACGCCGGGACTTCCTCACAGATACGCAGTATTTT,CASSPTRRDFLTDTQYF
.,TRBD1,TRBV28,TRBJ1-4,TGTGCCAGCAGTTTGGACAGGGCTGGGGAAAAACTGTTTTTT,CASSLDRAGEKLFF
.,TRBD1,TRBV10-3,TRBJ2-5,TGTGCCATCAGTGACTCGGACAGGGGCGGTGAGACCCAGTACTTC,CAISDSDRGGETQYF
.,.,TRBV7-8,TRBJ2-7,TGTGCCAGCAGCTTTCAGGGGATTAAATACGAGCAGTACTTC,CASSFQGIKYEQYF
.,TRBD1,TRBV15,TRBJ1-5,TGTGCCACCAGTACGGGGGCGGGACAGGGGTATAGCAATCAGCCCCAGCATTTT,CATSTGAGQGYSNQPQHF
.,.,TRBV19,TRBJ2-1,TGTGCCAGTAGTACCTCGACTCCTAGCTCCTACAATGAGCAGTTCTTC,CASSTSTPSSYNEQFF
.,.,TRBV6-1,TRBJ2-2,TGTGCCAGCAGTGATGGGGATCCGAACACCGGGGAGCTGTTTTTT,CASSDGDPNTGELFF
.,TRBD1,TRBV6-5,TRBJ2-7,TGTGCCAGCAGGAGGGGACAGGTATCCTACGAGCAGTACTTC,CASRRGQVSYEQYF
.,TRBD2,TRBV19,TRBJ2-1,TGTGCCAGTAGCAACCTAGCGGGAGACGATGAGCAGTTCTTC,CASSNLAGDDEQFF
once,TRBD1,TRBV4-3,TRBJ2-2,TGCGCCAGCAGCCAAACCGATCCGACCCGCTCGAGGGGGCCCGGGGAGCTGTTTTTT,CASSQTDPTRSRGPGELFF
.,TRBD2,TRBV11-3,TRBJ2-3,TGTGCCAGCAGCTTAGGGGTTAGCGGGAGTCCCACAGATACGCAGTATTTT,CASSLGVSGSPTDTQYF
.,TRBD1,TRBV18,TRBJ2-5,TGTGCCAGCTCACCCGACAGGGACGAGACCCAGTACTTC,CASSPDRDETQYF
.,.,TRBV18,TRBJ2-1,TGTGCCAGCTCACCCTTGGGGGGCCACAATGAGCAGTTCTTC,CASSPLGGHNEQFF
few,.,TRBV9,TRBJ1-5,TGTGCCAGCAGCGCAGGGATTAGCAATCAGCCCCAGCATTTT,CASSAGISNQPQHF
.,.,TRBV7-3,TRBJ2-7,TGTGCCAGCAGCTTAAATCCGGGAAACGACGAGCAGTACTTC,CASSLNPGNDEQYF
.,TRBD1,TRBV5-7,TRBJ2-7,TGTGCCAGCAGCTTGGGGACAGGGGGCTACGAGCAGTACTTC,CASSLGTGGYEQYF
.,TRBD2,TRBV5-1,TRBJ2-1,TGCGCCAGCAGCTTGACGGGGGGCTACAATGAGCAGTTCTTC,CASSLTGGYNEQFF
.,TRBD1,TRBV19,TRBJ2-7,TGTGCCAGTAGAGGTCCGGGACAGGGGGCTTTCTACGAGCAGTACTTC,CASRGPGQGAFYEQYF
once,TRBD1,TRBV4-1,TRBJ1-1,TGCGCCAGCAGCCAAGAACAGGGGGGAGAAGCTTTCTTT,CASSQEQGGEAFF
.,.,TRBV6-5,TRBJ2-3,TGTGCCAGCATCGGCGCGGCAGATACGCAGTATTTT,CASIGAADTQYF
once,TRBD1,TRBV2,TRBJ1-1,TGTGCCAGCATATGGAACAGGGGAGACACTGAAGCTTTCTTT,CASIWNRGDTEAFF
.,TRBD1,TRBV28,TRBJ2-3,TGTGCCAGCAGTCTGCCGACAGGGTACATAGGAGATACGCAGTATTTT,CASSLPTGYIGDTQYF
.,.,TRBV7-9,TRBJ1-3,TGTGCCAGCAGCTTCGGAAACACCATATATTTT,CASSFGNTIYF
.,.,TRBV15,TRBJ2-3,TGTGCCACCAGCAGAGATATATTTGGGGATACGCAGTATTTT,CATSRDIFGDTQYF
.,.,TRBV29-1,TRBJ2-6,TGCAGCGTCGGGGACCGACTACTCTCCGGGGCCAACGTCCTGACTTTC,CSVGDRLLSGANVLTF
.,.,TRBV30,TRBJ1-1,TGTGCCTGGGACCGGCGTCCGGGGACTGAAGCTTTCTTT,CAWDRRPGTEAFF
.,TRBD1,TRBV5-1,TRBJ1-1,TGCGCCAGCAGCTCTGGGACAGGGGTCGCCTTAACTGAAGCTTTCTTT,CASSSGTGVALTEAFF
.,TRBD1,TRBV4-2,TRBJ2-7,TGTGCCAGCAGCCAGGGGACAGGGTACTACGAGCAGTACTTC,CASSQGTGYYEQYF
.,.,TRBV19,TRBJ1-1,TGTGCCAGTAGATGGGGGTCGAACACTGAAGCTTTCTTT,CASRWGSNTEAFF
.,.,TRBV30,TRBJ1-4,TGTGCCTGGAGTGTGGGACGGACACCAACTAATGAAAAACTGTTTTTT,CAWSVGRTPTNEKLFF
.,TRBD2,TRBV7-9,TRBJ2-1,TGTGCCAGCAGCTCCACGCGAGGACTAGCGGCAACCTACAATGAGCAGTTCTTC,CASSSTRGLAATYNEQFF